This T cell receptor beta chain originates from a study of cytomegalovirus exposure and HLA in healthy donors. Trimming pared 5 bases from V and 4 bases from J, leaving 15 bases between. The CDR3 is 14 residues long. From germline, CDR1 is MDHEN and CDR2 SYDVKM. Data came from immunoSEQ multiplex PCR; TCRdb stores just in-frame clones and leaves some out. This sample has 90,000 to 130,000 clones, with 70% to 85% found just once. Sequencing was carried out using PBMCs. The rearrangement uses TRBV28 and TRBJ2-7; TRBD2 is a possible D gene (6 bases). This TCR was recovered from a woman aged 18-29 years in good health and CMV-seronegative. The CDR3 bases are TGTGCCAGCAGTCCCACCAGGGAGGTATACGAGCAGTACTTC. Its protein is CASSPTREVYEQYF.